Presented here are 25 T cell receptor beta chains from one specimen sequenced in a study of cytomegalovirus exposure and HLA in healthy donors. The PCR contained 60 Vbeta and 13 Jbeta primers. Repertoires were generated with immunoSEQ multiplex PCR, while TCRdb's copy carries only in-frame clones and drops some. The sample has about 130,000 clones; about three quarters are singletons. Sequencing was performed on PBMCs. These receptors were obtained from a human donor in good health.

In nucleotides, the CDR3 is TGTGCCAGCAGTATAGGGGGGGCTGGGGCCAACGTCCTGACTTTC. It specifies CASSIGGAGANVLTF. The chain employs TRBV6-1 and TRBJ2-6; a weak D match, TRBD2 (7 bases). V lost 5 bases to trimming and J lost 2 bases, with 10 bases between them. The CDR3 length is 15 residues. Germline V gene lookup returns CDR1 MNHNS and CDR2 SASEGT.

The CDR3 coding sequence is TGCAGCGGTGCTCAGGGAGCGGGCGGCTACACCTTC. Its protein product is CSGAQGAGGYTF. The rearrangement links TRBV29-1 to TRBJ1-2; possibly TRBD1 for D (5 bases). The CDR3 is 12 amino acids. Trimming removed 7 bases from V and 8 bases from J, with 17 bases in between. Germline V gene sequence: CDR1 SQVTM, CDR2 ANQGSEA. The variable domain in full, completed from reference TRBV29-1 and TRBJ1-2, reads SAVISQKPSRDICQRGTSLTIQCQVDSQVTMMFWYRQQPGQSLTLIATANQGSEATYESGFVIDKFPISRPNLTFSTLTVSNMSPEDSSIYLCSGAQGAGGYTFGSGTRLTVV.

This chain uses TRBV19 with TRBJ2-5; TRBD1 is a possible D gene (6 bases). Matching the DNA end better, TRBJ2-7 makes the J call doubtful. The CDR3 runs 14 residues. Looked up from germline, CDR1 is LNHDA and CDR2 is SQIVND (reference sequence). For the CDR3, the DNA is TGTGCCAGTAGTATAGGGACAGAGATTTACGAGCAGTACTTC. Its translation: CASSIGTEIYEQYF.

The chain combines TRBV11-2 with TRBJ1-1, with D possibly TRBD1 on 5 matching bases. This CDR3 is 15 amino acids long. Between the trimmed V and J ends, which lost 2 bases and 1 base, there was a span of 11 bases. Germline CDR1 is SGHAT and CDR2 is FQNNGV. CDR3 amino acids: CASSLRMGPNTEAFF. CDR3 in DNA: TGTGCCAGCAGCTTAAGGATGGGGCCGAACACTGAAGCTTTCTTT. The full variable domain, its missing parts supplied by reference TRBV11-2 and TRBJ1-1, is EAGVAQSPRYKIIEKRQSVAFWCNPISGHATLYWYQQILGQGPKLLIQFQNNGVVDDSQLPKDRFSAERLKGVDSTLKIQPAKLEDSAVYLCASSLRMGPNTEAFFGQGTRLTVV.

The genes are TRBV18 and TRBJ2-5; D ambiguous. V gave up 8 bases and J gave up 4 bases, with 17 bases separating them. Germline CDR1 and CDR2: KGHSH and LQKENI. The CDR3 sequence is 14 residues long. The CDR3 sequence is CASATLAGAETQYF. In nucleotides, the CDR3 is TGTGCCAGCGCTACTCTGGCAGGTGCAGAGACCCAGTACTTC.

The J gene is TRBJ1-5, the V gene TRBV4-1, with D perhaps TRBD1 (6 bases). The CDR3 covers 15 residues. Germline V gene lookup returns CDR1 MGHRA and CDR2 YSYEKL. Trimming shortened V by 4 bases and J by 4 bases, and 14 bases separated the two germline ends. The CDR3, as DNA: TGCGCCAGCAGCCTAGTCGCAGGGGCTAATCAGCCCCAGCATTTT. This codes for CASSLVAGANQPQHF.

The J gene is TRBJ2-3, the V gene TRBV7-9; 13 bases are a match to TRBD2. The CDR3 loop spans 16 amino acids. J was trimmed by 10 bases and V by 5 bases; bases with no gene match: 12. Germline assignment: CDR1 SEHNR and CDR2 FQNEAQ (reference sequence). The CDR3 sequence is CASSPRTSGGQSPQYF. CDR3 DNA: TGTGCCAGCAGCCCAAGGACTAGCGGGGGCCAATCGCCGCAGTATTTT.

The CDR3: CASSLFWTVGTYNEQFF. In DNA form, the CDR3 reads TGTGCCAGCAGCTTGTTTTGGACAGTTGGGACCTACAATGAGCAGTTCTTC. The chain combines TRBV5-6 with TRBJ2-1; D might be TRBD1 (6 bases). Trimming took off 1 base at V and 2 bases at J, with 16 bases between the two ends. CDR3 length equals 17 residues. Germline CDR1 is SGHDT and CDR2 is YYEEEE.

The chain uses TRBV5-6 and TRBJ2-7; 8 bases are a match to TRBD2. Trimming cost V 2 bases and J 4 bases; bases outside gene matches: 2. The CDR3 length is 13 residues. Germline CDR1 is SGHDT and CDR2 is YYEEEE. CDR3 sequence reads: CASSFSGDYEQYF. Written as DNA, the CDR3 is TGTGCCAGCAGCTTTAGCGGGGATTACGAGCAGTACTTC. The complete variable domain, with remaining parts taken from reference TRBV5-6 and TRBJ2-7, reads DAGVTQSPTHLIKTRGQQVTLRCSPKSGHDTVSWYQQALGQGPQFIFQYYEEEERQRGNFPDRFSGHQFPNYSSELNVNALLLGDSALYLCASSFSGDYEQYFGPGTRLTVT.

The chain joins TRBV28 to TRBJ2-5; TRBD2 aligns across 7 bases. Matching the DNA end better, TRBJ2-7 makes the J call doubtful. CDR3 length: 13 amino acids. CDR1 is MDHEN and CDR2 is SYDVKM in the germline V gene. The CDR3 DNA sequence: TGTGCCAGCACTTCGGGGGGATTCTACGAGCAGTACTTC. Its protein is CASTSGGFYEQYF.

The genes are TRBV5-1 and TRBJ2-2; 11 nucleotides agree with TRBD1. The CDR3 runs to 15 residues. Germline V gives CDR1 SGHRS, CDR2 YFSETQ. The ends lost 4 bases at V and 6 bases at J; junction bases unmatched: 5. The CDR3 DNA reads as TGCGCCAGCAGCACCGGGACAGGGGGGCCCGGGGAGCTGTTTTTT. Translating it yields CASSTGTGGPGELFF.

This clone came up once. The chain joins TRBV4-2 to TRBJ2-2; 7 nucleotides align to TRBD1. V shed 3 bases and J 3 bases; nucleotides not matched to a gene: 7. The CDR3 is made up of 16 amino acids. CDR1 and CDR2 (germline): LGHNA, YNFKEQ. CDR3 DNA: TGTGCCAGCAGCCAGGTCCGGGACAGCGACACCGGGGAGCTGTTTTTT. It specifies CASSQVRDSDTGELFF.

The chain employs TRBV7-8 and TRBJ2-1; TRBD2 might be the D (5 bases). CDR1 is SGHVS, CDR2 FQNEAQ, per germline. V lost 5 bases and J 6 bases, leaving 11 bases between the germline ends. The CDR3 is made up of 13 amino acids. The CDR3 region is CASSAALANEQFF. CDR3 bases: TGTGCCAGCAGCGCGGCCCTAGCCAATGAGCAGTTCTTC.

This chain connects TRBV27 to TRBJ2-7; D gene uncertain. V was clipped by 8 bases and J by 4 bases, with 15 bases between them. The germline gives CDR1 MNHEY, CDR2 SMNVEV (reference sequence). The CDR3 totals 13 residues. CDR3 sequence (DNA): TGTGCCAGCGCCCACCGAGGAGTGTACGAGCAGTACTTC. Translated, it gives CASAHRGVYEQYF.

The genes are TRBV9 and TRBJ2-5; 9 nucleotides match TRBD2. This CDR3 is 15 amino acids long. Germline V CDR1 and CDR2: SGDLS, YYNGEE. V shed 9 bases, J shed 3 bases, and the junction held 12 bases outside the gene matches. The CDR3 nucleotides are TGTGCCACCTCCCGACGGACTAGCGATGAAGAGACCCAGTACTTC. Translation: CATSRRTSDEETQYF.

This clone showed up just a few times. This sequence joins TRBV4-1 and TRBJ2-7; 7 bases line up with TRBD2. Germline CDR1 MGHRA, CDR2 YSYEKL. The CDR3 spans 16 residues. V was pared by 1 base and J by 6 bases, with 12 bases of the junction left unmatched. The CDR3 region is CASSQGAGGSGLEQYF. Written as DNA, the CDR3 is TGCGCCAGCAGCCAAGGGGCCGGGGGTAGCGGGCTCGAGCAGTACTTC.

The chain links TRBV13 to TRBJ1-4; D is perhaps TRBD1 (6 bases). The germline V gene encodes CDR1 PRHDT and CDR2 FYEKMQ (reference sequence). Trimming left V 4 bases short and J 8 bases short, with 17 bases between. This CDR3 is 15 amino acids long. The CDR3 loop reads CASSSGHRENEKLFF. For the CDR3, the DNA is TGTGCCAGCAGCTCCGGACACAGGGAAAACGAAAAACTGTTTTTT.

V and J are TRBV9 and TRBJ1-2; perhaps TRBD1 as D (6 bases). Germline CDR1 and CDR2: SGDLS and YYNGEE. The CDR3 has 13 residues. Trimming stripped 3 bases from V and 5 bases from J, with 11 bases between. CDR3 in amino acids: CASSAVTGYGYTF. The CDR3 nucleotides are TGTGCCAGCAGCGCAGTGACAGGTTATGGCTACACCTTC.

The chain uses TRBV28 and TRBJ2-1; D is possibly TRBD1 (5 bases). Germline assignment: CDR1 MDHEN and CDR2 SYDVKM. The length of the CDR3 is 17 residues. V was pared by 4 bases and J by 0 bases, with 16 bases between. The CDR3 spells CASSSWGFRDSYNEQFF. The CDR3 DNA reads TGTGCCAGCAGTTCATGGGGTTTCAGGGACTCCTACAATGAGCAGTTCTTC.

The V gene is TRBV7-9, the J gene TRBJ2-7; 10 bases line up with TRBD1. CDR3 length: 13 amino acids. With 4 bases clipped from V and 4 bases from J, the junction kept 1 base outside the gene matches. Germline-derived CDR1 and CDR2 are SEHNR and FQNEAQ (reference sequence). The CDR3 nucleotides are TGTGCCAGCAGCTGGGACAGGGGATACGAGCAGTACTTC. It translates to CASSWDRGYEQYF.

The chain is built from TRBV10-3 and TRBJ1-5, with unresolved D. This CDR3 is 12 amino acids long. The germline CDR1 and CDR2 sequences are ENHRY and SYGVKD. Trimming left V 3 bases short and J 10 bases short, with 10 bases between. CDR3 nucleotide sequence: TGTGCCATCAGTGATCCAAACATCCCCCAGCATTTT. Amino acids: CAISDPNIPQHF.

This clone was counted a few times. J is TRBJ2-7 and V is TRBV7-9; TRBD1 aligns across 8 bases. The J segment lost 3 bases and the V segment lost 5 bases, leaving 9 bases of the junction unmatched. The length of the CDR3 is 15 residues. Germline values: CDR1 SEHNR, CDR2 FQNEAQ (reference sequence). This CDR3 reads CASSRRTGTGYEQYF. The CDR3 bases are TGTGCCAGCAGCCGACGGACAGGGACGGGCTACGAGCAGTACTTC.

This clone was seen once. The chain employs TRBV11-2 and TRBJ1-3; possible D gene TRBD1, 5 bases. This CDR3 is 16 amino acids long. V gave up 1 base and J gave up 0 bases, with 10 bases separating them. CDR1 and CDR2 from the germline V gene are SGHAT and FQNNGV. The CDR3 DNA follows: TGTGCCAGCAGCTTAGTCCAGGGAAGCTCTGGAAACACCATATATTTT. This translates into CASSLVQGSSGNTIYF.

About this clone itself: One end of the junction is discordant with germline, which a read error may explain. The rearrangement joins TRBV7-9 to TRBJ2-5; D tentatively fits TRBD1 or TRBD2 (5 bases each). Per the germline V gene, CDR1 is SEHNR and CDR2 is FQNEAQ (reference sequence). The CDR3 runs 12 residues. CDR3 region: CSSSLGEMTQYF. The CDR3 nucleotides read TGTTCCAGCAGCTTAGGGGAGATGACCCAGTACTTC.

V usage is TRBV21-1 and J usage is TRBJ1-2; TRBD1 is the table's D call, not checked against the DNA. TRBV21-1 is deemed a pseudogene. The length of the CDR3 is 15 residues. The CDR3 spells CASSAGDRGLRGYTF. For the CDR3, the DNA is TGTGCCAGCAGCGCCGGGGACAGGGGTTTACGTGGCTACACCTTC.